This T cell receptor (beta chain) was identified during a study of blood T cell repertoires in COVID-19. Overall study context: Samples representing acute and convalescent COVID-19 were sourced from the United States, Italy and Spain. T cells, B-cell-depleted T cells, or PBMCs provided the cDNA or gDNA that served as material.

Germline lookup yields CDR1 SGHRS and CDR2 YFSETQ. Trimming pared 3 bases from V and 2 bases from J, leaving 14 bases between. This CDR3 has 15 amino acids. Per the original data handling: From reference gene primer amplification, estimates of nucleated cell counts were derived. Method: immunoSEQ multiplex PCR; TCRdb's copy keeps in-frame clones and lacks some. V and J calls and clone size are as listed in that table; D and trimming were resolved from the DNA. The sample records roughly 140,000 clones, approximately 83% being singletons. The chain carries TRBV5-1 and TRBJ1-1; D might be TRBD1 (5 bases). The receptor's source is a human donor in a cohort sampled during active COVID-19. Material for sequencing was peripheral blood. DNA for the CDR3: TGCGCCAGCAGCTATTTCGGCAGGGTAAACACTGAAGCTTTCTTT. It codes for CASSYFGRVNTEAFF. The whole variable domain, filled in from reference TRBV5-1 and TRBJ1-1, reads KAGVTQTPRYLIKTRGQQVTLSCSPISGHRSVSWYQQTPGQGLQFLFEYFSETQRNKGNFPGRFSGRQFSNSRSEMNVSTLELGDSALYLCASSYFGRVNTEAFFGQGTRLTVV.